This T cell receptor beta chain was observed in a study of sequential checkpoint blockade in melanoma. Study in general: Arm A got nivolumab then ipilimumab; arm B the reverse, 1:1. Both treatment sequences were followed by maintenance nivolumab.

Profiling relied on immunoSEQ multiplex PCR, and the TCRdb table lists in-frame clones only, not all of them. The sample lists 8,500 to 10,000 clones, 70% to 80% seen once, with around 24% in the top ten. Treatment in this sample: randomized to nivolumab then ipilimumab (arm A) or the reverse (arm B). From thawed PBMCs, live CD3+CD8+ cells negative for CD19 and CD56 were sorted. The ends lost 1 base at V and 6 bases at J; junction bases unmatched: 3. Germline CDR1 is SEHNR and CDR2 is FQNEAQ (reference sequence). The CDR3 spans 14 residues. The specimen comprised CD8+ T cells sorted from blood (inferred from file names), sampled from a patient given nivolumab and ipilimumab in sequence. The receptor was derived from a human donor with melanoma. This chain links TRBV7-9 with TRBJ2-3; TRBD1 aligns across 8 bases. CDR3 in DNA: TGTGCCAGCAGCTTAGGGACAGGGTTGGATACGCAGTATTTT. Amino acid sequence: CASSLGTGLDTQYF.